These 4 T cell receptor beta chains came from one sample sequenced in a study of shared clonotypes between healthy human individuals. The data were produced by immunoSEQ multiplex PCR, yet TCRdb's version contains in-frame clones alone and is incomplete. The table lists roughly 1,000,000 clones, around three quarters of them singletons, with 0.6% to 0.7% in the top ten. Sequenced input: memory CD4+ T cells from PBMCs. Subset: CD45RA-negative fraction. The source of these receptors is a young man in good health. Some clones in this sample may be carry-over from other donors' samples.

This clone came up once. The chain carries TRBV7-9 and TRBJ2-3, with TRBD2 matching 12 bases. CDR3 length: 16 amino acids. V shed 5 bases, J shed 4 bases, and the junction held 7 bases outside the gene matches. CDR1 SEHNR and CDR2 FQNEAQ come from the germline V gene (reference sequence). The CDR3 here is CASSTGLAGLSDTQYF. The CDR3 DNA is TGTGCCAGCAGCACCGGACTAGCGGGACTCTCAGATACGCAGTATTTT. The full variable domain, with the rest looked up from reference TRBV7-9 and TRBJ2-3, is DTGVSQNPRHKITKRGQNVTFRCDPISEHNRLYWYRQTLGQGPEFLTYFQNEAQLEKSRLLSDRFSAERPKGSFSTLEIQRTEQGDSAMYLCASSTGLAGLSDTQYFGPGTRLTVL.

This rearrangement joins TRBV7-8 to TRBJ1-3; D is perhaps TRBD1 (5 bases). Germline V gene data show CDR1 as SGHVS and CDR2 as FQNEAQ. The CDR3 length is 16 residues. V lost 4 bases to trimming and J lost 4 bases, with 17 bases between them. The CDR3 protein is CASSSLQGGSGNTIYF. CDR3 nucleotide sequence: TGTGCCAGCAGCTCCCTCCAGGGAGGAAGCGGAAACACCATATATTTT.

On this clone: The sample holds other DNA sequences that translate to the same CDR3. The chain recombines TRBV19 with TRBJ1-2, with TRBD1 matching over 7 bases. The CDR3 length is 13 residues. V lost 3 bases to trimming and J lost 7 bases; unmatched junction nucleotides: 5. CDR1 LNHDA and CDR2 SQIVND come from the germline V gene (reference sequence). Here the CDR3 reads CASSIGDRSGYTF. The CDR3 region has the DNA TGTGCCAGTAGTATCGGGGACAGAAGTGGCTACACCTTC.

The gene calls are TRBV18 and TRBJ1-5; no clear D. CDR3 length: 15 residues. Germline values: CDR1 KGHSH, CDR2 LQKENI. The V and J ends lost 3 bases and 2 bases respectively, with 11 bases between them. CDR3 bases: TGTGCCAGCTCACCGGCCGAGCAGCGCAATCAGCCCCAGCATTTT. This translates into CASSPAEQRNQPQHF. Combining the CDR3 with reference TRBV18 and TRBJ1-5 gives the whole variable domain NAGVMQNPRHLVRRRGQEARLRCSPMKGHSHVYWYRQLPEEGLKFMVYLQKENIIDESGMPKERFSAEFPKEGPSILRIQQVVRGDSAAYFCASSPAEQRNQPQHFGDGTRLSIL.